This TCR beta chain emerged from a study of shared clonotypes between healthy human individuals. As to this clone: Its target is not known.

Germline CDR1 SGHRS, CDR2 YFSETQ. Trimming removed 4 bases from V and 2 bases from J, with 10 bases in between. CDR3 length equals 14 residues. Overall study results and limits: Relative to their counterparts shared across all four donors, non-shared clonotypes exhibited diminished generation probabilities. Estimated richness was generally greater in naive than memory subsets. The low donor count limited represented genetic and exposure-history diversity.

Clones were read by immunoSEQ multiplex PCR, and TCRdb kept only the in-frame ones, dropping some. The table has 850,000 to 1,100,000 clones, approximately 80% seen once. Source material: memory CD4+ T cells from PBMCs. Subset: CD45RA-negative fraction. The rearrangement links TRBV5-1 to TRBJ2-1; D gene uncertain. The sequence was obtained from a man aged 18-30 years in good health. Some clones in this sample may be carry-over from other donors' samples. CDR3 residues: CASSDSEAYNEQFF. CDR3 nucleotides: TGCGCCAGCAGCGACTCCGAGGCCTACAATGAGCAGTTCTTC. Using reference TRBV5-1 and TRBJ2-1 for the parts outside the CDR3, the full variable domain is KAGVTQTPRYLIKTRGQQVTLSCSPISGHRSVSWYQQTPGQGLQFLFEYFSETQRNKGNFPGRFSGRQFSNSRSEMNVSTLELGDSALYLCASSDSEAYNEQFFGPGTRLTVL.